This T cell receptor (beta chain) was found in a study of cytomegalovirus exposure and HLA in healthy donors. The V segment lost 6 bases and the J segment 6 bases; nucleotides outside the gene matches: 6. The CDR3 contains 14 residues. Germline values: CDR1 MNHEY, CDR2 SVGAGI. Both 60 Vbeta primers and 13 Jbeta primers went into the PCR. Repertoires were generated with immunoSEQ multiplex PCR, while TCRdb's copy carries only in-frame clones and drops some. The repertoire table contains around 140,000 clones. V and J are TRBV6-5 and TRBJ2-7, with 12 bases matching TRBD1. The sample consisted of PBMCs. The TCR comes from a woman aged 40 to 49 in good health and CMV-seronegative. The CDR3 sequence is CASSPGTGGLEQYV. The CDR3 nucleotides read TGTGCCAGCAGCCCAGGGACAGGGGGCCTCGAGCAGTACGTC.